The 15 T cell receptor beta chains below all came from one sample that was sequenced in a study of T cell therapy after organ transplantation. Repertoires were generated with immunoSEQ multiplex PCR, while TCRdb's copy carries only in-frame clones and drops some. The table lists 40,000 to 60,000 clones, 94% of them singletons. These receptors have no known antigen. The specimen comprised CD8+ T cells from blood, sampled before autologous CMV-specific T cell therapy. Source of these receptors: a human patient who had received a solid organ transplant and had CMV disease.

The chain couples TRBV19 to TRBJ2-1; the D gene is possibly TRBD2 (5 bases). The CDR3 has 15 residues. Trimming took off 1 base at V and 2 bases at J, with 9 bases between the two ends. Germline values: CDR1 LNHDA, CDR2 SQIVND (reference sequence). CDR3 protein: CASSIGAGAYNEQFF. The CDR3 DNA reads as TGTGCCAGTAGTATAGGGGCCGGGGCCTACAATGAGCAGTTCTTC.

The chain carries TRBV29-1 and TRBJ2-7, with TRBD1 matching 7 bases. Germline trimming cut 5 bases from V and 1 base from J; bases unmatched to any gene: 8. The CDR3 is 14 residues long. Germline CDR1 SQVTM, CDR2 ANQGSEA. The CDR3 bases are TGCAGCGTTTTGACAGGGACGGGGTCCTACGAGCAGTACTTC. Its protein product is CSVLTGTGSYEQYF.

The rearrangement links TRBV19 to TRBJ1-1, with D tentatively TRBD1 (5 bases). The CDR3 totals 19 residues. Germline CDR1 and CDR2: LNHDA and SQIVND (reference sequence). Trimming cost V 1 base and J 1 base, with 22 bases left between them. CDR3 in DNA: TGTGCCAGTAGTATAGTTTTGGCCACGGGACGCCCAAAGAACACTGAAGCTTTCTTT. Protein: CASSIVLATGRPKNTEAFF. Based on the CDR3 plus reference TRBV19 and TRBJ1-1, the full variable domain is DGGITQSPKYLFRKEGQNVTLSCEQNLNHDAMYWYRQDPGQGLRLIYYSQIVNDFQKGDIAEGYSVSREKKESFPLTVTSAQKNPTAFYLCASSIVLATGRPKNTEAFFGQGTRLTVV.

This chain joins TRBV10-3 and TRBJ2-1, with 8 bases that match TRBD1. This CDR3 contains 17 residues. Germline V gene lookup returns CDR1 ENHRY and CDR2 SYGVKD. The junction had 10 bases not matched to a gene; V was cut back by 2 bases and J by 4 bases. The CDR3 DNA is TGTGCCATCAGTGAGGGCAGGGGGCAAGGGGTTTACAATGAGCAGTTCTTC. It codes for CAISEGRGQGVYNEQFF.

CDR3 amino acids: CASSRGQGWGHQPQHF. DNA of the CDR3: TGTGCCAGCAGTAGAGGACAGGGGTGGGGCCATCAGCCCCAGCATTTT. This rearrangement joins TRBV27 to TRBJ1-5; TRBD1 agrees at 9 bases. After removal of 5 bases from V and 5 bases from J, the junction contained 10 bases not matched to a gene. The CDR3 totals 16 residues. Germline CDR1 MNHEY, CDR2 SMNVEV (reference sequence).

The rearrangement joins TRBV7-9 to TRBJ1-2; a possible D gene is TRBD1 (5 bases). The CDR3 has 12 amino acids. V was pared by 6 bases and J by 6 bases, with 11 bases between. Germline values: CDR1 SEHNR, CDR2 FQNEAQ (reference sequence). CDR3 DNA: TGTGCCAGCAGACAAGGAGGGGATGGCTACACCTTC. Encoded protein: CASRQGGDGYTF. The full variable domain, its missing parts supplied by reference TRBV7-9 and TRBJ1-2, is DTGVSQNPRHKITKRGQNVTFRCDPISEHNRLYWYRQTLGQGPEFLTYFQNEAQLEKSRLLSDRFSAERPKGSFSTLEIQRTEQGDSAMYLCASRQGGDGYTFGSGTRLTVV.

V is TRBV29-1 and J is TRBJ2-3; 12 bases are shared with TRBD2. CDR1 and CDR2 (germline): SQVTM, ANQGSEA. This CDR3 spans 16 amino acids. The J segment lost 4 bases and the V segment lost 3 bases, leaving 8 bases of the junction unmatched. This chain's CDR3 is CSVDGLAGGQADTQYF. In DNA form, the CDR3 reads TGCAGCGTTGATGGGCTAGCGGGAGGGCAGGCAGATACGCAGTATTTT.

The chain recombines TRBV30 with TRBJ1-4; 8 bases match TRBD1. Germline lookup yields CDR1 GTSNPN and CDR2 SVGIG (reference sequence). V trimming: 8 bases; J trimming: 8 bases; junction bases outside the gene matches: 13. This CDR3 contains 14 residues. CDR3 sequence reads: CARLSDREGEKLFF. CDR3 nucleotide sequence: TGTGCCCGACTCTCGGACAGGGAAGGGGAAAAACTGTTTTTT.

Here the CDR3 DNA reads TGTGCCAGCAGCGTCGGGGGACTCGTGAGAGATACGCAGTATTTT. Residues: CASSVGGLVRDTQYF. V gene TRBV9 combines with J gene TRBJ2-3; weak D call: TRBD2 (6 bases). Trimming pared 2 bases from V and 5 bases from J, leaving 15 bases between. This CDR3 region has 15 residues. From germline, CDR1 is SGDLS and CDR2 YYNGEE.

The chain recombines TRBV6-4 with TRBJ2-1, with TRBD2 identical over 11 bases. The V and J ends lost 3 bases and 4 bases, in that order; junction bases with no gene match: 2. The CDR3 length is 15 residues. The germline gives CDR1 MRHNA, CDR2 SNTAGT. The chain's CDR3 is CASSEGTSGYNEQFF. DNA of the CDR3: TGTGCCAGCAGTGAAGGGACTAGCGGTTACAATGAGCAGTTCTTC.

V is TRBV27 and J is TRBJ2-1; 8 bases match TRBD1. With V trimmed by 5 bases and J by 4 bases, 4 bases remained unmatched. This CDR3 has 14 amino acids. CDR1 is MNHEY and CDR2 is SMNVEV in the germline V gene (reference sequence). The CDR3 loop reads CASSDRGPYNEQFF. In DNA, the CDR3 is TGTGCCAGCAGTGACAGGGGACCTTACAATGAGCAGTTCTTC.

The chain combines TRBV27 with TRBJ2-7; the D is unclear. This CDR3 has 13 residues. From germline, CDR1 is MNHEY and CDR2 SMNVEV (reference sequence). The V end lost 2 bases, the J end lost 3 bases, and 8 bases lay between the germline ends. The DNA for the CDR3 is TGTGCCAGCAGTTTAACAGAGAACTACGAGCAGTACTTC. This translates into CASSLTENYEQYF.

The V and J genes are TRBV5-4 and TRBJ1-1; D is perhaps TRBD1 (6 bases). In germline, CDR1 is SGHNT, CDR2 YYREEE (reference sequence). V was trimmed by 2 bases and J by 1 base, leaving 9 bases between them. The CDR3 is 14 amino acids. CDR3 sequence reads: CASSFLGQNTEAFF. CDR3 DNA sequence: TGTGCCAGCAGCTTCTTGGGACAGAACACTGAAGCTTTCTTT.

The chain combines TRBV13 with TRBJ2-5; 13 bases match TRBD2. Germline V lookup: CDR1 PRHDT, CDR2 FYEKMQ (reference sequence). V was pared by 4 bases and J by 2 bases, with 13 bases of the junction left unmatched. The CDR3 consists of 19 residues. CDR3 in amino acids: CASSSRSPRTSGSQETQYF. The CDR3 nucleotides read TGTGCCAGCAGCTCCCGTTCCCCTCGGACTAGCGGGAGTCAAGAGACCCAGTACTTC.

The CDR3 here is CASSEGPNNSPLHF. In nucleotides, the CDR3 is TGTGCCAGCAGCGAGGGGCCGAATAATTCACCCCTCCACTTT. This sequence joins TRBV9 and TRBJ1-6; D perhaps matches TRBD1 (5 bases). Germline V gene data show CDR1 as SGDLS and CDR2 as YYNGEE. CDR3 length equals 14 residues. V gave up 3 bases and J gave up 5 bases, with 9 bases separating them. Complete variable domain (other parts from reference TRBV9 and TRBJ1-6): DSGVTQTPKHLITATGQRVTLRCSPRSGDLSVYWYQQSLDQGLQFLIQYYNGEERAKGNILERFSAQQFPDLHSELNLSSLELGDSALYFCASSEGPNNSPLHFGNGTRLTVT.